The following is a T cell receptor (beta chain) sequence with its context. Time point reported: pre-sensitization, week 0. Treatment indicated: therapeutic diphenylcyclopropenone sensitization with weekly scalp DPC. People who gave samples had alopecia, were 18 to 70 years old, and were suitable for DPC. Unique molecular identifiers were attached to individual cDNA molecules during library preparation. In the original processing: Samples contained a median of roughly 100,000 TCRs, with a range of about 23,224 to 700,000. TCRdb ran MiXCR on the RACE reads and lists one entry per CDR3 protein. The V and J calls were determined by TCRdb, not by the authors. The sample has 300,000 to 400,000 distinct CDR3 sequences; less than 6.5% are singletons. The sample originates from a study of human T cells and chemical hapten exposure. Germline CDR1 reads SGHAT; CDR2 reads FQNNGV. Trimming took off 5 bases at V and 5 bases at J, with 16 bases between the two ends. The CDR3 is 14 residues long.

Sequences were derived from whole blood, sampled in connection with sensitization to the hapten diphenylcyclopropenone (DPC). The source is a woman in her fifties or sixties with alopecia areata. Some clones in this sample may be carry-over from other donors' samples. The chain uses TRBV11-2 and TRBJ2-7, with D hard to call. The CDR3 DNA follows: TGTGCCAGCAGCCCCCCCTGGCAGAACGACGAGCAGTACTTC. This gives the protein CASSPPWQNDEQYF.